This T cell receptor (beta chain) was identified during a study of CD8 T cells in ankylosing spondylitis. Study-wide findings and caveats: In ankylosing spondylitis patients, matched synovial fluid reportedly showed significant enrichment of disease-linked clones. Reactive arthritis synovial fluid and blood previously showed some of these motif variants. Within ankylosing spondylitis blood, a TCR beta motif made up of seven or eight highly homologous variants appeared to be characteristic.

Each TCR beta library was made by quantitative 5'-RACE that incorporated molecular barcodes. TCRdb passed the 5' RACE reads through MiXCR, listing each CDR3 protein once. The table shows approximately 300,000 distinct CDR3 sequences, with less than 10% occurring only once. This clonotype was detected once. Antigen specificity is unknown. The length of the CDR3 is 13 residues. Germline CDR1 and CDR2: KGHSH and LQKENI. V gave up 1 base and J gave up 5 bases, with 8 bases separating them. The gene calls are TRBV18 and TRBJ2-5; no definite D call. This receptor was obtained from a male donor with ankylosing spondylitis. Sequencing was carried out using blood, either unsorted or a sorted T cell fraction (not recorded which). DNA of the CDR3: TGTGCCAGCTCACCACGGGATCCGGAGACCCAGTACTTC. Its protein is CASSPRDPETQYF.